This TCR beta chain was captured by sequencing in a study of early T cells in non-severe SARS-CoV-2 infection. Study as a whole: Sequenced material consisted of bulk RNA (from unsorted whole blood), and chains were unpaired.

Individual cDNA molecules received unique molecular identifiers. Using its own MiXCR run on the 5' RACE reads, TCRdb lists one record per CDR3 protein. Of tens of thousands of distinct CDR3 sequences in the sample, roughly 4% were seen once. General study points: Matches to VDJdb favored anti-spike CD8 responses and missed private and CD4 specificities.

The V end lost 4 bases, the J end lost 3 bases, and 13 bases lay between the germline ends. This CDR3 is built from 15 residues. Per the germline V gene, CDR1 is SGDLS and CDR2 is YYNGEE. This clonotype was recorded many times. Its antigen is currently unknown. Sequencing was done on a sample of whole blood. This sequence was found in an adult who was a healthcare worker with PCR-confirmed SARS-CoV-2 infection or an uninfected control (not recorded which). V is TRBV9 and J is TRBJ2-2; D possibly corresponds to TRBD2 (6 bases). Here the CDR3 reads CASSLGDFDTGELFF. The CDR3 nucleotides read TGTGCCAGCAGCCTGGGGGACTTTGACACCGGGGAGCTGTTTTTT.